One sample yielded the 23 T cell receptor beta chains listed below, sequenced in a study of T cell responses to AZD1222 COVID-19 vaccine. Sequenced by immunoSEQ multiplex PCR; TCRdb stores in-frame clones only, minus some. The sample consists of roughly 150,000 clones, around 91% of them appearing once. The source material was peripheral blood, sampled on day 0 of AZD1222 vaccination. The source of these receptors is an adult in good health.

V and J are TRBV28 and TRBJ2-1, with 11 positions matching TRBD2. This CDR3 is 14 amino acids long. Per germline, CDR1 MDHEN and CDR2 SYDVKM. V lost 3 bases to trimming and J lost 9 bases; unmatched junction nucleotides: 4. Here the CDR3 DNA reads TGTGCCAGCAGTTTTAGTCTAGCGGGAGGTGAGCAGTTCTTC. This translates into CASSFSLAGGEQFF. The full variable domain, completed using reference TRBV28 and TRBJ2-1, is DVKVTQSSRYLVKRTGEKVFLECVQDMDHENMFWYRQDPGLGLRLIYFSYDVKMKEKGDIPEGYSVSREKKERFSLILESASTNQTSMYLCASSFSLAGGEQFFGPGTRLTVL.

This rearrangement joins TRBV4-1 to TRBJ2-5, with D tentatively TRBD2 (6 bases). Trimming removed 5 bases at V and 5 bases at J, with 18 bases between. Germline CDR1 is MGHRA and CDR2 is YSYEKL. The CDR3 runs 15 residues. CDR3: CASSTQLARSETQYF. The CDR3 bases are TGCGCCAGCAGCACCCAACTAGCAAGGTCGGAGACCCAGTACTTC.

This clone was counted a few times. The chain carries TRBV4-2 and TRBJ1-2; TRBD1 might be the D (5 bases). The CDR3 loop spans 14 amino acids. Germline CDR1 and CDR2: LGHNA and YNFKEQ. Trimming left V 4 bases short and J 3 bases short, with 12 bases between. The CDR3 coding sequence is TGTGCCAGCAGCCTAGGGCAGGGTGACTATGGCTACACCTTC. Translating it yields CASSLGQGDYGYTF.

This clone has only a few counts. The V call is TRBV4-1, the J call TRBJ2-1; D not resolved. Trimming pared 0 bases from V and 0 bases from J, leaving 6 bases between. This CDR3 is 15 amino acids long. CDR1 MGHRA and CDR2 YSYEKL come from the germline V gene. The CDR3 bases are TGCGCCAGCAGCCAAGATATAAGCTCCTACAATGAGCAGTTCTTC. Its protein product is CASSQDISSYNEQFF.

This rearrangement joins TRBV28 to TRBJ2-1; the match to TRBD1 covers 11 bases. The CDR3 covers 15 residues. Trimming at V came to 3 bases and at J to 7 bases, leaving 5 bases not matched to a gene. Germline V gives CDR1 MDHEN, CDR2 SYDVKM. The CDR3 sequence is CASSLWTGGKNEQFF. CDR3 coding DNA: TGTGCCAGCAGTTTGTGGACAGGGGGCAAAAATGAGCAGTTCTTC.

J is TRBJ2-1 and V is TRBV27; 8 nucleotides line up with TRBD2. Losses at the gene ends were 6 bases for V and 5 bases for J; bases not matched to a gene: 3. Germline loops: CDR1 MNHEY, CDR2 SMNVEV (reference sequence). The CDR3 has 13 residues. The CDR3 is CASSVGRDNEQFF. The CDR3 DNA follows: TGTGCCAGCAGCGTCGGGAGGGACAATGAGCAGTTCTTC.

The chain joins TRBV28 to TRBJ2-5, with D perhaps matching TRBD2 (6 bases). The CDR3 has 15 amino acids. The V gene lost 6 bases and the J gene lost 2 bases, with 16 bases spanning the gap. Per the germline V gene, CDR1 is MDHEN and CDR2 is SYDVKM. The DNA for the CDR3 is TGTGCCAGCAGAGGGATAAGGGGAGGACAAGAGACCCAGTACTTC. Amino acids: CASRGIRGGQETQYF. Combining the CDR3 with reference TRBV28 and TRBJ2-5 gives the whole variable domain DVKVTQSSRYLVKRTGEKVFLECVQDMDHENMFWYRQDPGLGLRLIYFSYDVKMKEKGDIPEGYSVSREKKERFSLILESASTNQTSMYLCASRGIRGGQETQYFGPGTRLLVL.

This chain uses TRBV18 with TRBJ2-1; maybe TRBD2 (6 bases). Trimming pared 4 bases from V and 8 bases from J, leaving 9 bases between. CDR3 size: 12 residues. CDR1 is KGHSH, CDR2 LQKENI, per germline. CDR3 in amino acids: CASSRRDYEQFF. The CDR3 DNA reads TGTGCCAGCTCACGGCGGGATTATGAGCAGTTCTTC.

This chain joins TRBV21-1 and TRBJ1-5. TRBV21-1 is a pseudogene segment. There are 16 residues in the CDR3. In DNA, the CDR3 is TGTGCCAGCAGCCAAGGGAGAGAATATAGCAATCAGCCCCAGCATTTT. Its translation is CASSQGREYSNQPQHF.

CDR3 coding DNA: TGTGCCAGCAGCCAAGGGACAGGGAATGGCTACACCTTC. The encoded protein is CASSQGTGNGYTF. The V and J genes are TRBV3-1 (or the pseudogene TRBV3-2) and TRBJ1-2, with 8 bases identical to TRBD1. The V segment lost 1 base and the J segment 6 bases; nucleotides outside the gene matches: 1. Germline-derived CDR1 and CDR2 are LGHDT and YNNKEL (reference sequence). CDR3 size: 13 residues.

The gene calls are TRBV6-6 and TRBJ1-2; 8 bases match TRBD1. Losses at the gene ends were 5 bases for V and 4 bases for J; bases not matched to a gene: 6. The length of the CDR3 is 14 residues. The V gene's germline CDR1 is MNHNY and CDR2 SVGAGI (reference sequence). The CDR3 sequence: CASSLQGGGYGYTF. Here the CDR3 DNA reads TGTGCCAGCAGTCTACAGGGGGGGGGCTATGGCTACACCTTC.

The rearrangement joins TRBV7-9 to TRBJ2-3, with a tentative D call TRBD1 (5 bases). CDR1 and CDR2 from the germline V gene are SEHNR and FQNEAQ (reference sequence). The CDR3 consists of 12 residues. The V gene lost 8 bases and the J gene lost 1 base, with 7 bases spanning the gap. Here the CDR3 DNA reads TGTGCCAGCTCGACAGGCACAGATACGCAGTATTTT. The encoded protein is CASSTGTDTQYF.

The chain has TRBV4-2 and TRBJ1-2, with a tentative D call TRBD1 (5 bases). Trimming took off 1 base at V and 4 bases at J, with 19 bases between the two ends. This CDR3 spans 17 amino acids. Germline values: CDR1 LGHNA, CDR2 YNFKEQ. The DNA of the CDR3 is TGTGCCAGCAGCCAAGCTTCCGGGGACCCCCTTAGCTATGGCTACACCTTC. This codes for CASSQASGDPLSYGYTF.

On this clone: Other DNA sequences of this sample code for an identical CDR3. CDR3 protein: CASSLDSNTEAFF. CDR3 bases: TGTGCCAGCAGTTTAGATTCGAACACTGAAGCTTTCTTT. The chain recombines TRBV12-3 or TRBV12-4 with TRBJ1-1; D unresolved. This CDR3 contains 13 residues. V lost 1 base and J 1 base, leaving 4 bases between the germline ends.

The J gene is TRBJ1-1, the V gene TRBV6-1; D unclear. Germline V lookup: CDR1 MNHNS, CDR2 SASEGT. The V and J ends lost 1 base and 7 bases respectively, with 13 bases between them. This CDR3 spans 14 amino acids. The CDR3 DNA is TGTGCCAGCAGTGAAGTAGTAGGGCCTATTGAAGCTTTCTTT. Its translation is CASSEVVGPIEAFF.

The gene calls are TRBV21-1 and TRBJ2-5; the D call of TRBD2 is as the table states it, not checked on the DNA. TRBV21-1 is described as a pseudogene. This CDR3 is built from 18 residues. The CDR3 bases are TGTGCCAGCAGCAAACCTTTCACCCCCCCAACCTACCGGGAGACCCAGTACTTC. Amino acids: CASSKPFTPPTYRETQYF.

This clone appeared a single time. The chain is built from TRBV27 and TRBJ1-5; TRBD1 is a possible D gene (6 bases). Germline V gives CDR1 MNHEY, CDR2 SMNVEV (reference sequence). The CDR3 totals 15 residues. The V end was cut by 6 bases, the J end by 0 bases, with 12 bases between. DNA of the CDR3: TGTGCCAGCAGACCTTGGACAGATAGCAATCAGCCCCAGCATTTT. It yields the protein CASRPWTDSNQPQHF.

The chain uses TRBV14 and TRBJ2-3; D is perhaps TRBD2 (5 bases). CDR1 SGHDN and CDR2 FVKESK come from the germline V gene. This CDR3 region has 12 residues. V was pared by 4 bases and J by 10 bases, with 12 bases between. In DNA, the CDR3 is TGTGCCAGCAGCCCCAACTGGAGGTCGCAGTATTTT. Amino acids: CASSPNWRSQYF.

This clone was seen only once. V and J are TRBV28 and TRBJ1-6, with TRBD1 identical over 8 bases. J lost 6 bases, V lost 5 bases, and 6 bases had no gene match. Looked up from germline, CDR1 is MDHEN and CDR2 is SYDVKM. The CDR3 covers 15 residues. In DNA form, the CDR3 reads TGTGCCAGCAGTCCGCCGGGACAGGTTAATTCACCCCTCCACTTT. Its protein product is CASSPPGQVNSPLHF.

The chain recombines TRBV6-5 with TRBJ1-5, with D possibly being TRBD1 (6 bases). V was pared by 0 bases and J by 4 bases, with 10 bases between. The CDR3 has 15 residues. Germline V gene sequence: CDR1 MNHEY, CDR2 SVGAGI. The CDR3 is CASSYSGRGNQPQHF. For the CDR3, the DNA is TGTGCCAGCAGTTACTCTGGCAGGGGAAATCAGCCCCAGCATTTT.

The chain combines TRBV27 with TRBJ1-2; tentative D call: TRBD1 (5 bases). This CDR3 is 14 amino acids long. Germline CDR1 reads MNHEY; CDR2 reads SMNVEV (reference sequence). Trimming removed 5 bases at V and 8 bases at J, with 18 bases between. The CDR3 is CASSPHNGGGGYTF. CDR3 DNA: TGTGCCAGCAGTCCTCATAATGGGGGGGGAGGCTACACCTTC.

The chain combines TRBV6-5 with TRBJ2-5; 9 bases are shared with TRBD1. The CDR3 has 15 amino acids. CDR1 is MNHEY and CDR2 is SVGAGI in the germline V gene. The junction had 10 bases not matched to a gene; V was cut back by 7 bases and J by 4 bases. The CDR3 DNA follows: TGTGCCAGCACGGTCGACAGGGGGGCAAGAGAGACCCAGTACTTC. Protein product: CASTVDRGARETQYF.

This clone was counted once. The genes are TRBV25-1 and TRBJ2-3; D is undetermined. The CDR3 is 17 amino acids. V gave up 3 bases and J gave up 1 base, with 17 bases separating them. From germline, CDR1 is MGHDK and CDR2 SYGVNS. CDR3 coding DNA: TGTGCCAGCAGTGACCCCGCTAGGCCGTTGGGCACAGATACGCAGTATTTT. This encodes CASSDPARPLGTDTQYF.